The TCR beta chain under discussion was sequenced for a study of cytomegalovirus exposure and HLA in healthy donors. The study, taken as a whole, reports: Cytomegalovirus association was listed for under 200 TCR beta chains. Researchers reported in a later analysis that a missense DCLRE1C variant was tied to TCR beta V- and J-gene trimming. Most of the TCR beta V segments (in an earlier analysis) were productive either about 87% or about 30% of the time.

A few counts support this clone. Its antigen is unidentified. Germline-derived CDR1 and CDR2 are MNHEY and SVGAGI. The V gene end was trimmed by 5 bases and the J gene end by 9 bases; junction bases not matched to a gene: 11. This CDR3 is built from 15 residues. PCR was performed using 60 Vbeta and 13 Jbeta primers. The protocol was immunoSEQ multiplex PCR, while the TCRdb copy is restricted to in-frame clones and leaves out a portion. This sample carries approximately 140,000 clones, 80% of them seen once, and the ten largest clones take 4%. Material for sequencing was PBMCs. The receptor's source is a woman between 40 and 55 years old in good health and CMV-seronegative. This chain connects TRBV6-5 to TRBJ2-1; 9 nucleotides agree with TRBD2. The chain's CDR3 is CASSQGLRAGGEQFF. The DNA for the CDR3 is TGTGCCAGCAGTCAAGGCCTCCGAGCGGGAGGTGAGCAGTTCTTC.